These 18 T cell receptor beta chains came from one sample sequenced in a study of breast tumors, draining lymph nodes, adjacent tissues. One entry per CDR3 protein results from TCRdb running MiXCR on the multiplex PCR reads. The data hold more than 10,000 distinct CDR3 sequences, with about three fifths observed a single time. Material for sequencing was tumor-adjacent breast tissue. The receptors here all came from a female donor with breast cancer. Some clones in this sample may be carry-over from other donors' samples.

The rearrangement uses TRBV7-8 and TRBJ1-2; the match to TRBD1 covers 7 bases. J lost 2 bases, V lost 5 bases, and 14 bases had no gene match. CDR1 is SGHVS, CDR2 FQNEAQ, per germline. The CDR3 runs 17 residues. Written as DNA, the CDR3 is TGTGCCAGCAGCCTAGAGGGGACAGCAGATCAAAACTATGGCTACACCTTC. Amino acid sequence: CASSLEGTADQNYGYTF.

This clonotype was seen once. The chain has TRBV12-3 or TRBV12-4 and TRBJ1-5; D remains unclear. This CDR3 comprises 13 residues. V lost 2 bases, J lost 6 bases, and 8 bases lay in between. CDR3 sequence reads: CASSLLDGQPQHF. CDR3 nucleotide sequence: TGTGCCAGCAGTTTATTGGACGGTCAGCCCCAGCATTTT.

This clonotype was counted once. The chain couples TRBV13 to TRBJ1-5; D is undetermined. From germline, CDR1 is PRHDT and CDR2 FYEKMQ (reference sequence). V was cut by 8 bases and J by 5 bases, with 22 bases left in between. The CDR3 is made up of 16 amino acids. Here the CDR3 DNA reads TGTGCCAGCGACATGGGAGGTAGCCTAGGTGATCAGCCCCAGCATTTT. Protein sequence: CASDMGGSLGDQPQHF.

J is TRBJ1-6 and V is TRBV9; 10 positions agree with TRBD1. The V gene end was trimmed by 2 bases and the J gene end by 9 bases; junction bases not matched to a gene: 5. The germline V gene encodes CDR1 SGDLS and CDR2 YYNGEE. CDR3 length: 15 residues. The DNA of the CDR3 is TGTGCCAGCAGCGTCGGTGGGACAGGGGTTTCACCCCTCCACTTT. Its translation: CASSVGGTGVSPLHF.

The V gene is TRBV30, the J gene TRBJ1-4; no firm D call. The CDR3 loop spans 12 amino acids. Germline V gene lookup returns CDR1 GTSNPN and CDR2 SVGIG (reference sequence). Deletions cut 3 bases from V and 12 bases from J, with 14 bases between. CDR3 residues: CAWRPSFRELFF. The CDR3 DNA reads TGTGCCTGGAGGCCCAGCTTTAGGGAACTGTTTTTT.

This clonotype appeared many times. This chain uses TRBV7-3 with TRBJ2-6, with 9 bases lining up with TRBD1. V was pared by 6 bases and J by 2 bases, with 8 bases of the junction left unmatched. Germline CDR1 is SGHTA and CDR2 is FQGTGA. The CDR3 consists of 17 residues. CDR3 in amino acids: CASRQGAEGTGANVLTF. In DNA form, the CDR3 reads TGTGCCAGCAGACAGGGGGCTGAAGGGACTGGGGCCAACGTCCTGACTTTC. Using reference TRBV7-3 and TRBJ2-6 for the parts outside the CDR3, the full variable domain is GAGVSQTPSNKVTEKGKYVELRCDPISGHTALYWYRQSLGQGPEFLIYFQGTGAADDSGLPNDRFFAVRPEGSVSTLKIQRTERGDSAVYLCASRQGAEGTGANVLTFGAGSRLTVL.

This clonotype ranks as medium-sized. The CDR3 region has the DNA TGTGCCAGCAGCTTAGAGGGCCGGACAGTCTACGAGCAGTACTTC. Translation: CASSLEGRTVYEQYF. This sequence joins TRBV7-9 and TRBJ2-7, with a possible D match to TRBD1 (6 bases). Germline CDR1 is SEHNR and CDR2 is FQNEAQ (reference sequence). There are 15 residues in the CDR3. V was cut by 1 base and J by 3 bases, with 13 bases left in between. Looking up the rest from reference TRBV7-9 and TRBJ2-7 gives the full variable domain: DTGVSQNPRHKITKRGQNVTFRCDPISEHNRLYWYRQTLGQGPEFLTYFQNEAQLEKSRLLSDRFSAERPKGSFSTLEIQRTEQGDSAMYLCASSLEGRTVYEQYFGPGTRLTVT.

This clonotype was counted at least ten times. The chain recombines TRBV6-2 or TRBV6-3 with TRBJ2-6; tentatively, D is TRBD1 (6 bases). Trimming pared 5 bases from V and 0 bases from J, leaving 14 bases between. Germline-derived CDR1 and CDR2 are MNHEY and SVGEGT. The CDR3 consists of 17 residues. In DNA, the CDR3 is TGTGCCAGCAGTCACGAGGGGGTTGGCTCTGGGGCCAACGTCCTGACTTTC. Translation gives CASSHEGVGSGANVLTF.

This chain links TRBV5-8 with TRBJ2-3, with D possibly being TRBD1 (5 bases). The CDR3 consists of 17 residues. CDR1 and CDR2 from the germline V gene are SGHTS and YDEGEE. Trimming left V 2 bases short and J 0 bases short, with 16 bases between. For the CDR3, the DNA is TGTGCCAGCAGCTTTCGGACGGACATCTCTAGCACAGATACGCAGTATTTT. As protein: CASSFRTDISSTDTQYF. Looking up the rest from reference TRBV5-8 and TRBJ2-3 gives the full variable domain: EAGVTQSPTHLIKTRGQQATLRCSPISGHTSVYWYQQALGLGLQFLLWYDEGEERNRGNFPPRFSGRQFPNYSSELNVNALELEDSALYLCASSFRTDISSTDTQYFGPGTRLTVL.

This clonotype appeared a few times. This sequence joins TRBV25-1 and TRBJ1-5; D ambiguous. The CDR3 covers 12 residues. Germline CDR1 reads MGHDK; CDR2 reads SYGVNS. Deletions cut 4 bases from V and 2 bases from J, with 3 bases between. This CDR3 is CASSAGNQPQHF. CDR3 DNA sequence: TGTGCCAGCAGTGCCGGCAATCAGCCCCAGCATTTT.

J is TRBJ1-4 and V is TRBV2; 7 bases are a match to TRBD1. CDR1 and CDR2 from the germline V gene are SNHLY and FYNNEI. CDR3 length: 14 residues. The J segment lost 2 bases and the V segment lost 5 bases, leaving 2 bases of the junction unmatched. CDR3 bases: TGTGCCAGCAGTCGACAGGGCACTAATGAAAAACTGTTTTTT. Translation gives CASSRQGTNEKLFF.

V and J are TRBV11-2 and TRBJ1-1; D gene ambiguous. V shed 6 bases and J shed 2 bases, with 19 bases lying between them. The CDR3 length is 16 residues. Germline loops: CDR1 SGHAT, CDR2 FQNNGV. CDR3 amino acids: CASRKLFRGVNTEAFF. The CDR3 nucleotides are TGTGCCAGCAGAAAATTGTTCCGGGGAGTTAACACTGAAGCTTTCTTT.

This clonotype has at least ten counts. The chain employs TRBV27 and TRBJ2-5; D not certain. The CDR3 spans 15 residues. Germline V CDR1 and CDR2: MNHEY, SMNVEV (reference sequence). V dropped 2 bases and J dropped 5 bases, with 15 bases sitting between them. CDR3 region: CASSLDVLGRETQYF. CDR3 coding DNA: TGTGCCAGCAGTTTAGATGTCCTTGGGCGGGAGACCCAGTACTTC.

This clonotype was counted only a few times. The gene calls are TRBV10-3 and TRBJ1-2; 10 bases are shared with TRBD1. CDR1 is ENHRY and CDR2 is SYGVKD in the germline V gene. The CDR3 consists of 14 residues. V was pared by 6 bases and J by 7 bases, with 8 bases of the junction left unmatched. CDR3 DNA: TGTGCCATCAGGACAGGGGGCTCTATGAGTGGCTACACCTTC. It specifies CAIRTGGSMSGYTF.

The chain combines TRBV5-6 with TRBJ2-1; perhaps D is TRBD1 or TRBD2 (6 bases each). V lost 7 bases and J 7 bases, leaving 15 bases between the germline ends. This CDR3 comprises 13 residues. Germline assignment: CDR1 SGHDT and CDR2 YYEEEE. CDR3 nucleotides: TGTGCCAGCCTATTGGGGGGCGGGAATGAGCAGTTCTTC. It encodes CASLLGGGNEQFF.

This clonotype was detected many times. This sequence joins TRBV12-5 and TRBJ2-1; no clear D gene. Germline V gene lookup returns CDR1 LGHNT and CDR2 FRNRAP. V lost 6 bases and J lost 0, with 12 bases in between. The CDR3 sequence is 15 residues long. CDR3 protein: CASGVTESSYNEQFF. The CDR3 DNA is TGTGCTAGTGGCGTGACGGAGAGCTCCTACAATGAGCAGTTCTTC.

This clonotype was observed many times. The chain joins TRBV6-5 to TRBJ2-7; 10 bases map to TRBD2. Germline V lookup: CDR1 MNHEY, CDR2 SVGAGI. Trimming at V came to 4 bases and at J to 3 bases, leaving 3 bases not matched to a gene. The CDR3 is made up of 14 amino acids. CDR3 bases: TGTGCCAGCAGTTGGACTAGCGGAGTCTACGAGCAGTACTTC. It codes for CASSWTSGVYEQYF.

V gene TRBV5-1 combines with J gene TRBJ2-7, with 7 bases aligning to TRBD2. With V trimmed by 7 bases and J by 4 bases, 14 bases remained unmatched. Germline V lookup: CDR1 SGHRS, CDR2 YFSETQ. This CDR3 region has 15 residues. The chain's CDR3 is CASATGGLSGYEQYF. In DNA form, the CDR3 reads TGCGCCAGCGCGACCGGGGGGTTGTCCGGGTACGAGCAGTACTTC.